The 28 T cell receptor beta chains given below trace back to one sample, sequenced in a study of blood T cell repertoires in COVID-19 (dated by TCRdb to about 2020). Receptors were amplified or captured by the immunoSEQ multiplex PCR assay. This immuneACCESS table, as held by TCRdb, lists in-frame sequences with V and J called but not all clones. Of the missing ones, under half trace to an unresolved V gene in checked studies; the others have no known cause. The sample has some 320,000 clones on record, about 88% of them singletons. Jointly, the top ten make up 2.6% of the sample. The sample was PBMCs or T cells enriched from blood (not recorded which). The receptor source for this set is a man in his 60s who had recovered from COVID-19.

The rearrangement links TRBV5-8 to TRBJ2-7; D uncertain. Trimming removed 4 bases at V and 2 bases at J, with 10 bases between. Germline loops: CDR1 SGHTS, CDR2 YDEGEE. This CDR3 spans 13 amino acids. The CDR3 nucleotides are TGTGCCAGCAGCCCCTACGCCCCCTACGAGCAGTACTTC. This translates into CASSPYAPYEQYF.

The rearrangement joins TRBV27 to TRBJ2-7; 7 positions agree with TRBD2. CDR1 and CDR2 (germline): MNHEY, SMNVEV (reference sequence). The V and J ends lost 2 bases and 3 bases, in that order; junction bases with no gene match: 4. This CDR3 spans 14 amino acids. CDR3 nucleotides: TGTGCCAGCAGTTTAGCGGGAGTAATCTACGAGCAGTACTTC. Residues: CASSLAGVIYEQYF.

For this clone: One end of the junction varies from germline; a read error may be responsible. CDR3: CASTVGGTGRSGELFF. CDR3 nucleotides: TGTGCCAGCACCGTAGGAGGGACAGGGAGGTCCGGGGAGCTGTTTTTT. The chain employs TRBV9 and TRBJ2-2; 9 nucleotides line up with TRBD1. The germline CDR1 and CDR2 sequences are SGDLS and YYNGEE. The CDR3 sequence is 16 residues long.

This clone has only one observation. V gene TRBV29-1 combines with J gene TRBJ2-5; 7 nucleotides line up with TRBD1. Trimming took 7 bases from V and 4 from J; bases not matched to a gene: 6. The CDR3 contains 12 residues. The germline gives CDR1 SQVTM, CDR2 ANQGSEA. The CDR3 DNA is TGCAGCGGCAGGACAGGAGGAGAGACCCAGTACTTC. It is translated as CSGRTGGETQYF.

V is TRBV30 and J is TRBJ2-7; D is possibly TRBD1 (6 bases). The CDR3 is 14 amino acids. Trimming removed 7 bases at V and 0 bases at J, with 16 bases between. Germline CDR1 GTSNPN, CDR2 SVGIG (reference sequence). The CDR3 loop is CALTPGQSSYEQYF. CDR3 in DNA: TGTGCCTTGACCCCGGGACAAAGCTCCTACGAGCAGTACTTC.

The rearrangement uses TRBV6-5 and TRBJ2-5; 8 nucleotides match TRBD2. V was pared by 5 bases and J by 5 bases, with 7 bases of the junction left unmatched. CDR1 MNHEY and CDR2 SVGAGI come from the germline V gene. This CDR3 has 14 amino acids. The CDR3: CASSPTAGVETQYF. In DNA form, the CDR3 reads TGTGCCAGCAGTCCAACAGCGGGGGTTGAGACCCAGTACTTC.

The V call is TRBV28, the J call TRBJ1-6; D unresolved. Trimming pared 8 bases from V and 3 bases from J, leaving 17 bases between. CDR3 length: 16 amino acids. The V gene's germline CDR1 is MDHEN and CDR2 SYDVKM. CDR3: CASRPTGKRYNSPLHF. In DNA, the CDR3 is TGTGCCAGCCGACCCACGGGGAAGCGCTATAATTCACCCCTCCACTTT.

V gene TRBV4-1 combines with J gene TRBJ1-1; TRBD1 matches 11 bases. The CDR3 loop spans 16 amino acids. Unmatched junction bases numbered 5, after V lost 1 base and J lost 4 bases. Germline V gene sequence: CDR1 MGHRA, CDR2 YSYEKL. The CDR3 coding sequence is TGCGCCAGCAGCCAAGGGACTGGGACAGGGGGCACTGAAGCTTTCTTT. Protein: CASSQGTGTGGTEAFF.

The rearrangement joins TRBV27 to TRBJ2-3; TRBD1 matches at 9 bases. The V and J ends lost 2 bases and 2 bases, in that order; junction bases with no gene match: 8. The CDR3 extends over 17 amino acids. In germline, CDR1 is MNHEY, CDR2 SMNVEV (reference sequence). The DNA of the CDR3 is TGTGCCAGCAGTTTACTGGGACAGGGACGTAACACAGATACGCAGTATTTT. Its translation is CASSLLGQGRNTDTQYF.

The rearrangement uses TRBV24-1 and TRBJ2-1, with D possibly TRBD1 on 6 matching bases. The CDR3 length is 15 residues. The germline V gene has CDR1 KGHDR and CDR2 SFDVKD. The V end lost 2 bases, the J end lost 7 bases, and 14 bases lay between the germline ends. For the CDR3, the DNA is TGTGCCACCAGTGATTCAAACAGGGTGGTGAATGAGCAGTTCTTC. Its protein is CATSDSNRVVNEQFF.

The chain has TRBV19 and TRBJ2-1; a weak D match, TRBD1 (5 bases). The V gene lost 7 bases and the J gene lost 3 bases, with 13 bases spanning the gap. Germline V gives CDR1 LNHDA, CDR2 SQIVND (reference sequence). CDR3 length equals 14 residues. In DNA, the CDR3 is TGTGCCAGTACCACCGGACATGACTACAATGAGCAGTTCTTC. This translates into CASTTGHDYNEQFF.

At least ten counts were recorded for this clone. CDR3 DNA sequence: TGTGCCAGCAGCTTAACTGCAGGGGGAGGTAGCTATGGCTACACCTTC. Protein: CASSLTAGGGSYGYTF. The chain joins TRBV7-6 to TRBJ1-2, with 7 bases identical to TRBD1. CDR3 length: 16 amino acids. In germline, CDR1 is SGHVS, CDR2 FNYEAQ. Trimming cost V 2 bases and J 4 bases; bases outside gene matches: 10.

Points on this clone: Distinct nucleotide sequences in the sample also encode this CDR3. The CDR3 protein is CASSSGYGYTF. The CDR3 nucleotides are TGTGCCAGCAGTTCAGGGTATGGCTACACCTTC. This rearrangement joins TRBV12-3 or TRBV12-4 to TRBJ1-2; D possibly corresponds to TRBD1 (5 bases). With 4 bases removed from V and 5 bases from J, the gap between germline ends came to 5 bases. The CDR3 contains 11 residues.

V usage is TRBV7-9 and J usage is TRBJ2-5, with D perhaps matching TRBD1 (5 bases). V was shortened by 5 bases and J by 2 bases, with 12 bases between the two germline ends. Germline-derived CDR1 and CDR2 are SEHNR and FQNEAQ (reference sequence). CDR3 length equals 14 residues. The chain's CDR3 is CASSPENRQETQYF. CDR3 DNA sequence: TGTGCCAGCAGCCCCGAGAACAGGCAAGAGACCCAGTACTTC.

This chain connects TRBV10-3 to TRBJ1-3; 8 bases match TRBD1. Per the germline V gene, CDR1 is ENHRY and CDR2 is SYGVKD. The V gene end was trimmed by 11 bases and the J gene end by 7 bases; junction bases not matched to a gene: 7. CDR3 length: 12 amino acids. CDR3 coding DNA: TGTGCCTCCTCCCAGGGGGCCAACACCATATATTTT. Translation gives CASSQGANTIYF.

This clone showed up just once. The rearrangement links TRBV29-1 to TRBJ2-3, with 8 positions matching TRBD2. The V gene's germline CDR1 is SQVTM and CDR2 ANQGSEA. V was clipped by 6 bases and J by 7 bases; unmatched bases: 15. CDR3 length: 15 amino acids. The CDR3 loop is CSVEPGLGTGNTQYF. The CDR3 DNA sequence: TGCAGCGTGGAACCGGGACTAGGAACGGGAAATACGCAGTATTTT.

There are a few counts of this clone. The rearrangement uses TRBV19 and TRBJ2-3, with 14 bases that match TRBD2. V trimming: 4 bases; J trimming: 4 bases; junction bases outside the gene matches: 4. This CDR3 has 16 amino acids. Germline values: CDR1 LNHDA, CDR2 SQIVND (reference sequence). DNA of the CDR3: TGTGCCAGTAGTAAGCCGACTAGCGGGGGGGCAGATACGCAGTATTTT. This translates into CASSKPTSGGADTQYF. The variable domain in full, completed from reference TRBV19 and TRBJ2-3, reads DGGITQSPKYLFRKEGQNVTLSCEQNLNHDAMYWYRQDPGQGLRLIYYSQIVNDFQKGDIAEGYSVSREKKESFPLTVTSAQKNPTAFYLCASSKPTSGGADTQYFGPGTRLTVL.

The V and J genes are TRBV5-1 and TRBJ1-4; 10 bases line up with TRBD1. Unmatched junction bases numbered 11, after V lost 4 bases and J lost 8 bases. Germline V gene sequence: CDR1 SGHRS, CDR2 YFSETQ. This CDR3 has 16 amino acids. Here the CDR3 reads CASSQLGTGVGEKLFF. The CDR3 DNA follows: TGCGCCAGCAGCCAACTGGGGACAGGGGTCGGCGAAAAACTGTTTTTT.

The chain carries TRBV9 and TRBJ2-2; 11 nucleotides align to TRBD2. Germline-derived CDR1 and CDR2 are SGDLS and YYNGEE. Trimming at V came to 2 bases and at J to 5 bases, leaving 2 bases not matched to a gene. This CDR3 spans 15 amino acids. In DNA form, the CDR3 reads TGTGCCAGCAGCGTTAGCGGGAGGGGGACCGGGGAGCTGTTTTTT. Its translation: CASSVSGRGTGELFF.

The V call is TRBV19, the J call TRBJ2-1; 9 bases fit TRBD2. The length of the CDR3 is 14 residues. V lost 1 base to trimming and J lost 10 bases; unmatched junction nucleotides: 5. Germline CDR1 and CDR2: LNHDA and SQIVND (reference sequence). CDR3 DNA sequence: TGTGCCAGTAGTATAGCGGCTAGCGGGACCGAGCAGTTCTTC. It translates to CASSIAASGTEQFF.

The chain links TRBV19 to TRBJ1-2; D unresolved. This CDR3 is built from 12 residues. The germline CDR1 and CDR2 sequences are LNHDA and SQIVND (reference sequence). Trimming pared 6 bases from V and 4 bases from J, leaving 9 bases between. The CDR3 DNA is TGTGCCAGTAGCCCCGACACCTATGGCTACACCTTC. Its translation is CASSPDTYGYTF. The entire variable domain, with the rest obtained from reference TRBV19 and TRBJ1-2, is as follows: DGGITQSPKYLFRKEGQNVTLSCEQNLNHDAMYWYRQDPGQGLRLIYYSQIVNDFQKGDIAEGYSVSREKKESFPLTVTSAQKNPTAFYLCASSPDTYGYTFGSGTRLTVV.

The sample holds a few counts of this clone. V usage is TRBV7-3 and J usage is TRBJ2-1; D is possibly TRBD2 (6 bases). The germline CDR1 and CDR2 sequences are SGHTA and FQGTGA. The CDR3 covers 13 residues. The germline V and J ends were trimmed by 5 bases and 2 bases, with 7 bases remaining between them. DNA for the CDR3: TGTGCCAGCAGCGGGGGGACCTACAATGAGCAGTTCTTC. Protein: CASSGGTYNEQFF.

This chain links TRBV5-5 with TRBJ1-4; tentatively, D is TRBD1 (5 bases). The CDR3 covers 15 residues. V shed 8 bases and J shed 5 bases, with 19 bases lying between them. The germline CDR1 and CDR2 sequences are SGHKS and YYEKEE (reference sequence). CDR3 region: CASQAGNRGNEKLFF. Written as DNA, the CDR3 is TGTGCCAGTCAGGCAGGGAATCGAGGAAATGAAAAACTGTTTTTT.

The rearrangement links TRBV7-3 to TRBJ1-3; D possibly corresponds to TRBD1 (5 bases). Germline values: CDR1 SGHTA, CDR2 FQGTGA. The CDR3 length is 17 residues. Deletions cut 4 bases from V and 3 bases from J, with 19 bases between. The CDR3 is CASSYLTETQYGNTIYF. The CDR3 coding sequence is TGTGCCAGCAGCTACCTGACAGAAACACAGTATGGAAACACCATATATTTT.

V is TRBV4-1 and J is TRBJ1-1; 8 positions agree with TRBD1. The CDR3 is made up of 17 amino acids. Germline V gives CDR1 MGHRA, CDR2 YSYEKL. The ends lost 1 base at V and 1 base at J; junction bases unmatched: 8. The CDR3 here is CASSQARRGLGNTEAFF. CDR3 bases: TGCGCCAGCAGCCAAGCCCGCAGGGGGCTGGGGAACACTGAAGCTTTCTTT.

The J gene is TRBJ1-2, the V gene TRBV5-6, with unresolved D. CDR1 is SGHDT, CDR2 YYEEEE, per germline. The CDR3 has 14 amino acids. Trimming left V 2 bases short and J 4 bases short, with 12 bases between. This CDR3 reads CASSFRGAIYGYTF. Here the CDR3 DNA reads TGTGCCAGCAGCTTTCGGGGAGCAATCTATGGCTACACCTTC. The whole variable domain, remainder taken from reference TRBV5-6 and TRBJ1-2, is DAGVTQSPTHLIKTRGQQVTLRCSPKSGHDTVSWYQQALGQGPQFIFQYYEEEERQRGNFPDRFSGHQFPNYSSELNVNALLLGDSALYLCASSFRGAIYGYTFGSGTRLTVV.

CDR3 sequence reads: CASILTGSGSNQPQHF. CDR3 nucleotides: TGTGCCAGCATTCTAACGGGATCGGGTAGCAATCAGCCCCAGCATTTT. This rearrangement joins TRBV28 to TRBJ1-5; D unresolved. V lost 7 bases and J lost 0, with 16 bases in between. The germline gives CDR1 MDHEN, CDR2 SYDVKM. This CDR3 region has 16 residues.

The gene calls are TRBV6-1 and TRBJ2-6, with 8 nucleotides matching TRBD1. CDR3 size: 16 residues. CDR1 is MNHNS, CDR2 SASEGT, per germline. With 3 bases clipped from V and 4 bases from J, the junction kept 5 bases outside the gene matches. The CDR3 reads CASSDRGLVGANVLTF. The CDR3, as DNA: TGTGCCAGCAGTGACAGGGGGCTGGTGGGGGCCAACGTCCTGACTTTC.